Listed below are T cell receptor beta chains from one sample, sequenced in a study of T cell changes during pregnancy in multiple sclerosis. Clones were read by immunoSEQ multiplex PCR, and TCRdb kept only the in-frame ones, dropping some. The sample lists 60,000 to 85,000 clones, about 90% seen once, with 1.2% to 1.5% in the top ten. The sequencing used peripheral blood, collected in the second trimester of pregnancy. The receptors stem from a female donor in good health, enrolled as a control in a pregnancy study. The CDR3 runs from the conserved cysteine through the conserved F or W. Fields, in order: V gene, D gene, J gene, CDR3 protein, CDR3 DNA. The D gene is left open where the match is weak.

v_call: TRBV5-1; d_call: NA; j_call: TRBJ2-3; cdr3_aa: CASSFAAGAGPDTQYF; cdr3_nt: TGCGCCAGCAGCTTCGCGGCAGGGGCGGGCCCAGATACGCAGTATTTT
v_call: TRBV30; d_call: NA; j_call: TRBJ2-2; cdr3_aa: CAWSVGAPREVGGELFF; cdr3_nt: TGTGCCTGGAGTGTAGGGGCCCCCAGGGAGGTTGGAGGGGAGCTGTTTTTT
v_call: TRBV6-1; d_call: NA; j_call: TRBJ1-5; cdr3_aa: CASSEQISNQPQHF; cdr3_nt: TGTGCCAGCAGTGAACAGATTAGCAATCAGCCCCAGCATTTT
v_call: TRBV27; d_call: TRBD2; j_call: TRBJ2-7; cdr3_aa: CASSFWTSGSGEQYF; cdr3_nt: TGTGCCAGCAGTTTTTGGACTAGCGGGAGTGGCGAGCAGTACTTC
v_call: TRBV5-8; d_call: NA; j_call: TRBJ2-7; cdr3_aa: CASSLGGVSSYEQYF; cdr3_nt: TGTGCCAGCAGCCTCGGCGGGGTGAGCTCCTACGAGCAGTACTTC
v_call: TRBV7-9; d_call: NA; j_call: TRBJ1-2; cdr3_aa: CASNIPRDQGYGYTF; cdr3_nt: TGTGCCAGCAACATCCCGCGGGACCAGGGTTATGGCTACACCTTC
v_call: TRBV7-2; d_call: TRBD2; j_call: TRBJ2-3; cdr3_aa: CASSWAGTSSTDTQYF; cdr3_nt: TGTGCCAGCAGCTGGGCCGGGACTAGCAGCACAGATACGCAGTATTTT
v_call: TRBV19; d_call: TRBD1; j_call: TRBJ1-1; cdr3_aa: CASSILGGQGMNTEAFF; cdr3_nt: TGTGCCAGTAGTATATTAGGTGGACAGGGGATGAACACTGAAGCTTTCTTT
v_call: TRBV28; d_call: NA; j_call: TRBJ1-5; cdr3_aa: CASRTTASNQPQHF; cdr3_nt: TGTGCCAGCAGGACGACAGCTAGCAATCAGCCCCAGCATTTT
v_call: TRBV5-1; d_call: TRBD2; j_call: TRBJ2-3; cdr3_aa: CASSLGTSGSTDTQYF; cdr3_nt: TGCGCCAGCAGCCTCGGGACTAGCGGGAGCACAGATACGCAGTATTTT
v_call: TRBV19; d_call: TRBD1; j_call: TRBJ2-7; cdr3_aa: CASSTRDRFYEQYF; cdr3_nt: TGTGCCAGTAGTACCCGGGACAGGTTCTACGAGCAGTACTTC
v_call: TRBV21-1; d_call: NA; j_call: TRBJ2-5; cdr3_aa: CASSKGNSGRETQYF; cdr3_nt: TGTGCCAGCAGCAAAGGTAATAGCGGGAGAGAGACCCAGTACTTC
v_call: TRBV6-5; d_call: TRBD2; j_call: TRBJ2-1; cdr3_aa: CASDRGGLSYNEQFF; cdr3_nt: TGTGCCAGCGATCGGGGGGGTCTCTCCTACAATGAGCAGTTCTTC